This T cell receptor (beta chain) was identified in a study of blood T cell repertoires in COVID-19. Whole-study context: Both acute and convalescent COVID-19 samples were obtained from the United States, Italy and Spain. Sources were T cells, B-cell-depleted T cells, or PBMCs; the material itself was cDNA or gDNA.

From germline, CDR1 is SGDLS and CDR2 YYNGEE. CDR3 length: 12 amino acids. After removal of 7 bases from V and 6 bases from J, the junction contained 4 bases not matched to a gene. This clone was counted a single time. In the original processing: Using reference gene primer amplification, nucleated cell counts were estimated. Sequencing used immunoSEQ multiplex PCR; TCRdb keeps in-frame clones, though not all of them. V, J and clone size derive from that table, while D and trimming were established from the DNA sequence. Among 200,000 or so clones, 79% were seen once, and the ten largest hold about 18%.

The chain couples TRBV9 to TRBJ2-1; 7 bases are shared with TRBD2. What was sequenced was peripheral blood. The TCR comes from a man aged 55 to 69 with active or convalescent COVID-19. The chain's CDR3 is CASGLVGNEQFF. The CDR3 region has the DNA TGTGCCAGCGGACTAGTGGGCAATGAGCAGTTCTTC.